This T cell receptor (beta chain) was sequenced in a study of cytomegalovirus exposure and HLA in healthy donors. Study context: The 90 to 150 validation repertoires used a platform that matched the one used for the roughly 700 first-cohort repertoires, as a later analysis reported. Study-wide results and caveats: The study flagged 150 to 200 TCR beta chains as cytomegalovirus-associated. Through in vitro validation, three CMV-associated chains were shown to be specific for CMV antigens.

With respect to this clone: Its antigen is not known.

The donors were in the roughly 120-subject validation cohort, distinct from the roughly 700-subject first cohort. Method: immunoSEQ multiplex PCR; TCRdb's copy keeps in-frame clones and lacks some. There are 95,000 to 150,000 clones in the sample; roughly 89% occur only once, and approximately 2% lies in the top ten. Germline CDR1 is SGHVS and CDR2 is FQNEAQ. The V segment lost 5 bases and the J segment 2 bases; nucleotides outside the gene matches: 6. CDR3 size: 15 residues. The J gene is TRBJ2-7, the V gene TRBV7-8; 10 nucleotides align to TRBD1. The sequence derives from a woman aged 18-29 years in good health and CMV-seronegative. Material for sequencing was PBMCs. The CDR3 bases are TGTGCCAGCAGCGTTTACGGGACAGGGGCCTACGAGCAGTACTTC. This codes for CASSVYGTGAYEQYF.